The rows below give T cell receptor beta chains drawn from one sample of a study of T cell responses to AZD1222 COVID-19 vaccine. Here immunoSEQ multiplex PCR was the method, and the copy in TCRdb shows in-frame clones only, minus some. Among roughly 100,000 clones listed, roughly 90% were seen once. This specimen was peripheral blood, taken on day 0 of AZD1222 vaccination. All receptors come from an adult in good health. Each CDR3 is given with its conserved first and last residue. The D gene is left open where the match is weak. Part of the rows lack a size; the others show once, few, many or a class for expanded clones.

cdr3_aa,cdr3_nt,d_call,clone_size,v_call,j_call
CASSQGSEGNQPQHF,TGCGCCAGCAGTCAGGGGTCCGAAGGCAATCAGCCCCAGCATTTT,.,.,TRBV5-1,TRBJ1-5
CASSLWGGRGYGELFF,TGTGCCAGCAGTTTATGGGGGGGCCGTGGATACGGGGAGCTGTTTTTT,.,.,TRBV27,TRBJ2-2
CASSEALQRNEQFF,TGTGCCAGCAGTGAAGCCCTTCAGAGAAATGAGCAGTTCTTC,.,.,TRBV6-1,TRBJ2-1
CASSYNPGSGNTIYF,TGTGCCAGCAGTTACAATCCAGGCTCTGGAAACACCATATATTTT,.,.,TRBV6-6,TRBJ1-3
CASSPTLDSSYEQYF,TGTGCCAGCAGCCCCACCCTGGACAGCTCCTACGAGCAGTACTTC,.,.,TRBV28,TRBJ2-7
CASSLLVDQPQHF,TGCGCCAGCAGCTTGTTAGTGGATCAGCCCCAGCATTTT,.,.,TRBV5-1,TRBJ1-5
CAWSWDSSPNYGYTF,TGTGCCTGGAGTTGGGACAGTAGTCCTAACTATGGCTACACCTTC,TRBD1,.,TRBV30,TRBJ1-2
CASSSTGGAYEQYF,TGCGCCAGCAGCTCGACAGGGGGGGCCTACGAGCAGTACTTC,TRBD1,.,TRBV5-1,TRBJ2-7
CAWSTVRSNEQFF,TGTGCCTGGAGTACGGTGCGGAGCAATGAGCAGTTCTTC,.,.,TRBV30,TRBJ2-1
CASSQEALGPDAYYEQYF,TGTGCCAGCAGCCAAGAGGCCCTGGGCCCGGACGCCTATTACGAGCAGTACTTC,.,.,TRBV3-1/TRBV3-2,TRBJ2-7
CASSSTPDTQYF,TGTGCCAGCAGCTCGACCCCAGATACGCAGTATTTT,.,.,TRBV7-9,TRBJ2-3
CSASNRVYQPQHF,TGCAGTGCTAGTAATAGGGTATATCAGCCCCAGCATTTT,.,.,TRBV20-1,TRBJ1-5
CASSPLSYGYTF,TGTGCCAGCAGCCCGCTATCGTATGGCTACACCTTC,.,once,TRBV7-9,TRBJ1-2
CASSTGVPYEQYF,TGTGCCAGCAGTACGGGAGTCCCCTACGAGCAGTACTTC,.,.,TRBV2,TRBJ2-7
CASSLGSGGLNEQFF,TGTGCCAGCAGCTTAGGATCAGGGGGGCTCAATGAGCAGTTCTTC,.,.,TRBV7-9,TRBJ2-1
CASSLGDEGTEAFF,TGTGCCAGCAGCTTGGGGGACGAGGGCACTGAAGCTTTCTTT,.,once,TRBV5-5,TRBJ1-1
CAISESRDTQYF,TGTGCCATCAGTGAGTCCCGAGATACGCAGTATTTT,.,once,TRBV10-3,TRBJ2-3
CASTSNEQFF,TGTGCCAGCACCTCCAATGAGCAGTTCTTC,.,.,TRBV27,TRBJ2-1
CASSLSWQPQHF,TGTGCCAGCAGCTTATCTTGGCAGCCCCAGCATTTT,.,.,TRBV5-8,TRBJ1-5
CASSFMYNDRGHGNTIYF,TGTGCCAGCAGCTTCATGTATAACGACAGGGGGCATGGAAACACCATATATTTT,TRBD1,.,TRBV7-9,TRBJ1-3
CASSEGQGVVAFF,TGTGCCAGCAGCGAAGGACAGGGGGTGGTCGCTTTCTTT,TRBD1,.,TRBV7-2,TRBJ1-1
CASRPGQGGIGLRNQPQHF,TGTGCCAGCAGACCTGGACAGGGAGGGATAGGGCTCCGCAATCAGCCCCAGCATTTT,TRBD1,.,TRBV27,TRBJ1-5
CASSGDGLYEQYF,TGCGCCAGCAGTGGGGACGGACTTTACGAGCAGTACTTC,.,once,TRBV10-1,TRBJ2-7
CASSTKGQFSNQPQHF,TGTGCCAGTAGTACCAAGGGACAGTTCAGCAATCAGCCCCAGCATTTT,TRBD1,.,TRBV19,TRBJ1-5
CASSPGLAGVSGANVLTF,TGTGCCAGCTCACCGGGACTAGCGGGAGTTTCTGGGGCCAACGTCCTGACTTTC,TRBD2,.,TRBV18,TRBJ2-6
CASNRLAGGNEQYF,TGTGCCAGCAACAGACTAGCGGGGGGGAACGAGCAGTACTTC,TRBD2,.,TRBV6-5,TRBJ2-7
CSVEPGLADTQYF,TGCAGCGTGGAACCGGGACTAGCGGATACGCAGTATTTT,TRBD2,.,TRBV29-1,TRBJ2-3
CSVDITGSWELFF,TGCAGCGTTGATATTACAGGGTCCTGGGAGCTGTTTTTT,.,.,TRBV29-1,TRBJ2-2
CASSPGQGYTIYF,TGCGCCAGCAGCCCAGGACAGGGGTACACCATATATTTT,TRBD1,.,TRBV5-1,TRBJ1-3
CASSLVGGGSEKLFF,TGCGCCAGCAGCTTGGTAGGGGGCGGAAGTGAAAAACTGTTTTTT,TRBD1,.,TRBV5-1,TRBJ1-4
CASSWSREGSPLHF,TGTGCCAGCAGTTGGTCCAGGGAGGGTTCACCCCTCCACTTT,.,.,TRBV27,TRBJ1-6
CASSLVPSQGETQYF,TGCGCCAGCAGCTTGGTTCCTTCACAGGGGGAGACCCAGTACTTC,TRBD1,.,TRBV5-1,TRBJ2-5
CASSLEETQYF,TGCGCCAGCAGCTTGGAGGAGACCCAGTACTTC,.,many,TRBV5-1,TRBJ2-5
CASSLGGTDTQYF,TGTGCCAGCAGTTTAGGGGGGACAGATACGCAGTATTTT,.,.,TRBV28,TRBJ2-3
CASRGTGSPYEQYF,TGTGCCAGCAGGGGGACAGGGAGTCCCTACGAGCAGTACTTC,TRBD1,.,TRBV25-1,TRBJ2-7
CSGKTGGGEKLFF,TGCAGCGGAAAGACAGGGGGAGGAGAAAAACTGTTTTTT,TRBD1,.,TRBV29-1,TRBJ1-4
CASSATGGPGDTQYF,TGTGCCAGCAGCGCGACGGGAGGGCCAGGCGATACGCAGTATTTT,TRBD2,.,TRBV11-3,TRBJ2-3
CASRQGLSYTF,TGTGCCAGCAGGCAGGGCCTGAGCTACACCTTC,.,.,TRBV12-3/TRBV12-4,TRBJ1-2
CASSRDRVFNQPQHF,TGTGCCAGCAGCAGAGACAGGGTTTTCAATCAGCCCCAGCATTTT,TRBD1,once,TRBV7-2,TRBJ1-5
CASSEAGDSSYEQYF,TGTGCCAGCAGTGAAGCGGGAGACAGCTCCTACGAGCAGTACTTC,.,once,TRBV6-1,TRBJ2-7
CASSPSEGAGDRDEQFF,TGCGCCAGCAGCCCCTCCGAGGGAGCGGGAGATAGGGATGAGCAGTTCTTC,TRBD2,few,TRBV4-1,TRBJ2-1
CASSIRQSNYGYTF,TGTGCCAGCAGTATCAGACAGAGCAACTATGGCTACACCTTC,.,.,TRBV2,TRBJ1-2
CASSQPNKNTEAFF,TGTGCCAGCAGCCAGCCCAACAAGAACACTGAAGCTTTCTTT,.,.,TRBV3-1/TRBV3-2,TRBJ1-1
CASSLQVGSEQYF,TGTGCCAGCAGCTTACAGGTGGGCTCCGAGCAGTACTTC,.,once,TRBV5-8,TRBJ2-7
CASSDEGRGNTIYF,TGTGCCAGCAGTGACGAAGGACGCGGAAACACCATATATTTT,.,.,TRBV6-1,TRBJ1-3
CASSGQGGGEQFF,TGCGCCAGCAGTGGCCAAGGGGGGGGCGAGCAGTTCTTC,.,.,TRBV10-2,TRBJ2-1
CASSGDPAYNEQFF,TGTGCCAGCAGTGGAGACCCTGCCTACAATGAGCAGTTCTTC,.,.,TRBV2,TRBJ2-1
CASSPDRARAFF,TGCGCCAGCAGTCCGGACAGGGCCCGAGCTTTCTTT,TRBD1,.,TRBV10-2,TRBJ1-1
CASSASGGVSGGNTEAFF,TGTGCCAGTAGTGCAAGCGGGGGTGTCTCTGGGGGGAACACTGAAGCTTTCTTT,.,few,TRBV19,TRBJ1-1
CASSPRTAGNQPQHF,TGTGCCAGCTCACCACGGACAGCGGGCAATCAGCCCCAGCATTTT,.,.,TRBV18,TRBJ1-5
CASTSTADFYSNQPQHF,TGTGCCAGCACCTCGACGGCCGACTTTTATAGCAATCAGCCCCAGCATTTT,.,.,TRBV5-8,TRBJ1-5
CASSESWGGTDTQYF,TGTGCCAGCAGTGAATCTTGGGGGGGGACAGATACGCAGTATTTT,TRBD2,.,TRBV6-1,TRBJ2-3
CASSQTIRGTQYF,TGTGCCAGCAGCCAAACAATCCGGGGTACGCAGTATTTT,.,.,TRBV3-1/TRBV3-2,TRBJ2-3
CASSFDRGLQNIQYF,TGCGCCAGCAGCTTTGACAGGGGGCTTCAAAACATTCAGTACTTC,TRBD1,.,TRBV5-1,TRBJ2-4